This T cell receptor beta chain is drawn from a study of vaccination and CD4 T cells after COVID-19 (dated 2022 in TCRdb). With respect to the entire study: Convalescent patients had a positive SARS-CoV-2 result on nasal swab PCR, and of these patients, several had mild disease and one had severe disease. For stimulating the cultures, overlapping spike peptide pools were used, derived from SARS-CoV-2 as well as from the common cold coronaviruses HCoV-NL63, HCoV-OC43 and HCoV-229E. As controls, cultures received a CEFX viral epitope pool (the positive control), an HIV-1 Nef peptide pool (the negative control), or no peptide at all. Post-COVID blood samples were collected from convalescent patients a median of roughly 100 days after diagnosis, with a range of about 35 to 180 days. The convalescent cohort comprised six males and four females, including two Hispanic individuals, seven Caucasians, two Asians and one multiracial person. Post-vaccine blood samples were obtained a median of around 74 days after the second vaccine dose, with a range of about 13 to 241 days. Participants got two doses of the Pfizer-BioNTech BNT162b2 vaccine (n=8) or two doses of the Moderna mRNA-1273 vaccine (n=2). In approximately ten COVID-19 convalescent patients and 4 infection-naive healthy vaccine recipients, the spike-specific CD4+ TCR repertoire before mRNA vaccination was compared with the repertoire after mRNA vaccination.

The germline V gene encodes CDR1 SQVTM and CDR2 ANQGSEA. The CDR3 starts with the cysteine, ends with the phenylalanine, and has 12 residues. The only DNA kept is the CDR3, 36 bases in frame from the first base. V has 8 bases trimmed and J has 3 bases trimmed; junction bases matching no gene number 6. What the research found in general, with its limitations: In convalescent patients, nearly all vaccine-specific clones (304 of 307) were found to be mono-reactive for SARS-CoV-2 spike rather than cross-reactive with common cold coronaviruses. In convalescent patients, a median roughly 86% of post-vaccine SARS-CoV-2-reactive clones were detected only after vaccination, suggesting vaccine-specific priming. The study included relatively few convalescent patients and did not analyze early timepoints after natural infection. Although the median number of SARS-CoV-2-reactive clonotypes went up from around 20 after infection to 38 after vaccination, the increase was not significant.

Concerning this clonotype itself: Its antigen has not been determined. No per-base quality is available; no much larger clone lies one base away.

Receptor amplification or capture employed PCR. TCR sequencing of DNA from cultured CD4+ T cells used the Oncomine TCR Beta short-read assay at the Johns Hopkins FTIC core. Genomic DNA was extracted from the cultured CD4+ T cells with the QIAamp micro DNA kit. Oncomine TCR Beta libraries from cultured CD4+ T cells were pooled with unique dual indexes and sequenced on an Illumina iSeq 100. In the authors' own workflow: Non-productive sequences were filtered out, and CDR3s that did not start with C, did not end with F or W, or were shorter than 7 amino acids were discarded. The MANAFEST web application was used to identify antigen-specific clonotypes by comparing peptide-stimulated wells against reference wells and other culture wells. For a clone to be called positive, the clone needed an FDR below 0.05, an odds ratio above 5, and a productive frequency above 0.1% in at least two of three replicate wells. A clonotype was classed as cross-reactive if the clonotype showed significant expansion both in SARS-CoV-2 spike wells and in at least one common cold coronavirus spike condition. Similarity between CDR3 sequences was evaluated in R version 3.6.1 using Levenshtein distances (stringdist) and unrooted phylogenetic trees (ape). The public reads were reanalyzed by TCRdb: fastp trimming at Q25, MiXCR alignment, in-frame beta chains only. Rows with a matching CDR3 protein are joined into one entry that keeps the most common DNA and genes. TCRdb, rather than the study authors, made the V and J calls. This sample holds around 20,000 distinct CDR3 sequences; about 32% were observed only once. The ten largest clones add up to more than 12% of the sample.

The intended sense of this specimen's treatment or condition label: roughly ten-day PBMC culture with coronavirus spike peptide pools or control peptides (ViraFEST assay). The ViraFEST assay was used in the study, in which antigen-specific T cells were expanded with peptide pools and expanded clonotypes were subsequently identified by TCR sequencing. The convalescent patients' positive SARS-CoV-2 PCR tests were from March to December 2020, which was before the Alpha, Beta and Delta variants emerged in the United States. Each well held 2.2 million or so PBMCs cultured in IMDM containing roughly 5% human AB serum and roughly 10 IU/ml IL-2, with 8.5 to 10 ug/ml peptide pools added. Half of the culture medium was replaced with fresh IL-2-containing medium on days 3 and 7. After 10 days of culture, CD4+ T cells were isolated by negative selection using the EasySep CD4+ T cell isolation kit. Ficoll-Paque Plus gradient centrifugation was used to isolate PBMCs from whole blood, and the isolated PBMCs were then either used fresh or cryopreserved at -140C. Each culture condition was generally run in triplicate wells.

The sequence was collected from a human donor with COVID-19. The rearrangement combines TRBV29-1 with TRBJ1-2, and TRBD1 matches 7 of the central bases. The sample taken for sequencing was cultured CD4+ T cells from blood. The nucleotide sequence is TGCAGCAGCTCCGGGACAGACTATGGCTACACCTTC. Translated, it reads CSSSGTDYGYTF.